This TCR beta chain was profiled in a study of OX40 agonist ivuxolimab in advanced cancers. Study-wide results and caveats: Within 6 weeks, CD4+ and CD8+ blood T cells expanded clonally at 0.1 to 3.0 mg/kg.

Only a few counts were recorded for this clone. Its target is unknown. Libraries were prepared by immunoSEQ multiplex PCR; TCRdb keeps only in-frame clonotypes and omits some of them. This table holds around 80,000 clones, 85% found once. Blood draws occurred at baseline, cycle 4 day 1, and cycle 7 day 1. Sequenced material: CD4+ or CD8+ T cells sorted from blood, taken in a trial of the OX40 agonist ivuxolimab. The receptor was isolated from an adult with an advanced solid tumor such as melanoma, head and neck, liver or kidney cancer.

The CDR3, as DNA: TGTGCCAGCAGCCTTAGGACGAGGGAGTACGAGCAGTACTTC. Protein sequence: CASSLRTREYEQYF. This chain links TRBV14 with TRBJ2-7, with TRBD2 as a possible D gene (5 bases). Germline CDR1 reads SGHDN; CDR2 reads FVKESK. The CDR3 consists of 14 residues. Trimming left V 4 bases short and J 4 bases short, with 14 bases between.